This T cell receptor beta chain was sequenced during a study of breast tumors, draining lymph nodes, adjacent tissues. Study results and caveats: The lymph node origin of tumor T cells was framed as consistent with a hypothesis, not demonstrated. Tumor TCR diversity was below lymph nodes but above nontumor tissue.

Breast cancer patients provided tissue from their axillary draining lymph nodes. This clonotype was counted many times. Antigen unknown. TCRdb re-called the multiplex PCR reads with MiXCR, one entry per CDR3 protein. The sample holds 180,000 or so distinct CDR3 sequences, about 34% seen once. Sequenced material: axillary lymph node tissue. This clonotype was obtained from a female donor with breast cancer. Some clones in this sample may be carry-over from other donors' samples.

CDR3 in DNA: TGTGCCAGCAGCCGCACAGGGGATTCACCCCTCCACTTT. This gives the protein CASSRTGDSPLHF. The V call is TRBV3-1, the J call TRBJ1-6; 7 bases are shared with TRBD1. V trimming: 4 bases; J trimming: 8 bases; junction bases outside the gene matches: 2. This CDR3 is built from 13 residues. Germline CDR1 is LGHDT and CDR2 is YNNKEL (reference sequence).